The 26 T cell receptor beta chains given below trace back to one sample, sequenced in a study of shared clonotypes between healthy human individuals. Produced via immunoSEQ multiplex PCR; TCRdb's table is partial and in-frame only. This table holds 2 million to 2.5 million clones, 85% to 95% found once. The material sequenced was naive CD4+ T cells from PBMCs. Sample subset: CD45RA+ positively selected. The source of these receptors is a man between 18 and 29 years old in good health. Some clones in this sample may be carry-over from other donors' samples.

The V gene is TRBV30, the J gene TRBJ2-3; D not certain. The germline CDR1 and CDR2 sequences are GTSNPN and SVGIG (reference sequence). The V gene lost 2 bases and the J gene lost 1 base, with 13 bases spanning the gap. The length of the CDR3 is 15 residues. CDR3 residues: CAWSPGLRGTDTQYF. CDR3 DNA: TGTGCCTGGAGTCCCGGGTTAAGGGGCACAGATACGCAGTATTTT.

This chain connects TRBV9 to TRBJ2-1; D gene ambiguous. Trimming cost V 0 bases and J 0 bases, with 7 bases left between them. The CDR3 has 15 amino acids. CDR1 is SGDLS, CDR2 YYNGEE, per germline. CDR3: CASSVDLLSYNEQFF. CDR3 coding DNA: TGTGCCAGCAGCGTAGACTTACTCTCCTACAATGAGCAGTTCTTC. Full variable domain (missing parts from reference TRBV9 and TRBJ2-1): DSGVTQTPKHLITATGQRVTLRCSPRSGDLSVYWYQQSLDQGLQFLIQYYNGEERAKGNILERFSAQQFPDLHSELNLSSLELGDSALYFCASSVDLLSYNEQFFGPGTRLTVL.

This rearrangement joins TRBV29-1 to TRBJ1-5; no reliable D call. CDR1 is SQVTM and CDR2 is ANQGSEA in the germline V gene. The CDR3 contains 14 residues. Trimming took 4 bases from V and 2 from J, leaving 12 bases between them. The CDR3 reads CSVVEGSGNQPQHF. Here the CDR3 DNA reads TGCAGCGTTGTAGAGGGTTCGGGCAATCAGCCCCAGCATTTT.

This sequence joins TRBV19 and TRBJ1-2; D is perhaps TRBD1 (5 bases). Germline CDR1 reads LNHDA; CDR2 reads SQIVND (reference sequence). Trimming shortened V by 5 bases and J by 2 bases, and 12 bases separated the two germline ends. This CDR3 contains 14 residues. CDR3 residues: CASSRQISNYGYTF. The CDR3, as DNA: TGTGCCAGTAGTCGACAGATATCCAACTATGGCTACACCTTC.

J is TRBJ1-4 and V is TRBV28; 8 bases match TRBD1. After removal of 8 bases from V and 4 bases from J, the junction contained 6 bases not matched to a gene. Germline lookup yields CDR1 MDHEN and CDR2 SYDVKM. This CDR3 region has 14 residues. CDR3 DNA sequence: TGTGCCAGCTACCAGACAGGGGTTAATGAAAAACTGTTTTTT. Translation: CASYQTGVNEKLFF.

V and J are TRBV6-5 and TRBJ1-4, with D perhaps TRBD1 (5 bases). Germline CDR1 and CDR2: MNHEY and SVGAGI. The CDR3 totals 15 residues. Trimming stripped 5 bases from V and 3 bases from J, with 13 bases between. As DNA, the CDR3 is TGTGCCAGCAGTCCAGGGAAGGGAGCTAATGAAAAACTGTTTTTT. Protein product: CASSPGKGANEKLFF.

CDR3 loop: CASSLTGMGGNTIYF. The CDR3 DNA sequence: TGCGCCAGCAGCCTCACAGGGATGGGTGGAAACACCATATATTTT. The chain employs TRBV5-1 and TRBJ1-3; D is possibly TRBD1 (6 bases). Trimming removed 4 bases at V and 3 bases at J, with 14 bases between. Germline V gene data show CDR1 as SGHRS and CDR2 as YFSETQ. The CDR3 is made up of 15 amino acids.

The V call is TRBV7-8, the J call TRBJ2-3; TRBD2 matches 15 bases. This CDR3 is 17 amino acids long. J gave up 8 bases and V 5 bases, and 11 bases lay outside the gene matches. Germline assignment: CDR1 SGHVS and CDR2 FQNEAQ. The CDR3 DNA follows: TGTGCCAGCAGCCCGACGGGACTAGCGGGAGGTCTGGGTACGCAGTATTTT. Translated: CASSPTGLAGGLGTQYF. Based on the CDR3 plus reference TRBV7-8 and TRBJ2-3, the full variable domain is GAGVSQSPRYKVAKRGQDVALRCDPISGHVSLFWYQQALGQGPEFLTYFQNEAQLDKSGLPSDRFFAERPEGSVSTLKIQRTQQEDSAVYLCASSPTGLAGGLGTQYFGPGTRLTVL.

In regard to this clone: The same CDR3 is also encoded by other DNA sequences in this sample. The J gene is TRBJ1-1, the V gene TRBV5-1; 8 bases agree with TRBD1. Trimming at V came to 3 bases and at J to 0 bases, leaving 4 bases not matched to a gene. The CDR3 covers 15 residues. Germline V gene lookup returns CDR1 SGHRS and CDR2 YFSETQ. The CDR3 is CASSSQGDMNTEAFF. The DNA of the CDR3 is TGCGCCAGCAGCTCACAGGGGGACATGAACACTGAAGCTTTCTTT.

The V gene is TRBV28, the J gene TRBJ1-1; 7 bases agree with TRBD1. V was clipped by 6 bases and J by 12 bases; unmatched bases: 10. The CDR3 loop spans 12 amino acids. From germline, CDR1 is MDHEN and CDR2 SYDVKM. Here the CDR3 DNA reads TGTGCCAGCAGGCGGACAGGCGGGGAAACTTTCTTT. It encodes CASRRTGGETFF.

The chain has TRBV30 and TRBJ2-1; 15 bases align to TRBD2. V shed 2 bases and J 4 bases; nucleotides not matched to a gene: 6. Germline V gene lookup returns CDR1 GTSNPN and CDR2 SVGIG (reference sequence). The CDR3 has 17 amino acids. This chain's CDR3 is CAWSTGLAGGAYNEQFF. The DNA for the CDR3 is TGTGCCTGGAGTACGGGACTAGCGGGAGGAGCATACAATGAGCAGTTCTTC.

The V call is TRBV28, the J call TRBJ2-2; no reliable D call. The germline CDR1 and CDR2 sequences are MDHEN and SYDVKM. This CDR3 comprises 15 residues. Trimming left V 2 bases short and J 2 bases short, with 9 bases between. In DNA form, the CDR3 reads TGTGCCAGCAGTTTAGACAATGGTAACACCGGGGAGCTGTTTTTT. This translates into CASSLDNGNTGELFF.

The V and J genes are TRBV19 and TRBJ2-2, with TRBD2 matching 15 bases. Germline V CDR1 and CDR2: LNHDA, SQIVND (reference sequence). Trimming cost V 6 bases and J 4 bases; bases outside gene matches: 15. This CDR3 is 20 amino acids long. DNA for the CDR3: TGTGCCAGTAGCCTAGGTAGCAGGGAGGGACTAGCGGGAGGCACCGGGGAGCTGTTTTTT. It specifies CASSLGSREGLAGGTGELFF.

In its sample, this clone was seen once. The V and J genes are TRBV30 and TRBJ2-7, with D maybe TRBD2 (6 bases). The CDR3 has 15 residues. The V and J ends lost 4 bases and 4 bases respectively, with 20 bases between them. From germline, CDR1 is GTSNPN and CDR2 SVGIG (reference sequence). The CDR3 DNA is TGTGCCTGGAACAAGGGGACTGTGGGTCCTTACGAGCAGTACTTC. Encoded protein: CAWNKGTVGPYEQYF.

The J gene is TRBJ2-5, the V gene TRBV5-1, with D unclear. Germline V gene data show CDR1 as SGHRS and CDR2 as YFSETQ. CDR3 length: 14 amino acids. V was shortened by 1 base and J by 0 bases, with 7 bases between the two germline ends. CDR3 sequence reads: CASSLFTDQETQYF. The CDR3 DNA reads TGCGCCAGCAGCTTGTTTACGGACCAAGAGACCCAGTACTTC. Variable domain in full (rest from reference TRBV5-1 and TRBJ2-5): KAGVTQTPRYLIKTRGQQVTLSCSPISGHRSVSWYQQTPGQGLQFLFEYFSETQRNKGNFPGRFSGRQFSNSRSEMNVSTLELGDSALYLCASSLFTDQETQYFGPGTRLLVL.

The rearrangement uses TRBV11-2 and TRBJ2-1; 13 bases map to TRBD2. The V gene end was trimmed by 7 bases and the J gene end by 6 bases; junction bases not matched to a gene: 9. This CDR3 is 16 amino acids long. CDR1 and CDR2 from the germline V gene are SGHAT and FQNNGV. CDR3 coding DNA: TGTGCCAGCACCCCTGGGACTAGCGGGATGGGCAATGAGCAGTTCTTC. Its translation: CASTPGTSGMGNEQFF. The whole variable domain, remainder taken from reference TRBV11-2 and TRBJ2-1, is EAGVAQSPRYKIIEKRQSVAFWCNPISGHATLYWYQQILGQGPKLLIQFQNNGVVDDSQLPKDRFSAERLKGVDSTLKIQPAKLEDSAVYLCASTPGTSGMGNEQFFGPGTRLTVL.

This chain connects TRBV28 to TRBJ2-5; 8 bases match TRBD1. V lost 3 bases, J lost 5 bases, and 14 bases stayed unmatched. The CDR3 has 17 amino acids. CDR1 and CDR2 from the germline V gene are MDHEN and SYDVKM. In DNA form, the CDR3 reads TGTGCCAGCAGTTTTGTCTACGGGACAGGCGCCAGGGAGACCCAGTACTTC. Encoded protein: CASSFVYGTGARETQYF.

This clone appeared a single time. The rearrangement links TRBV2 to TRBJ2-3; the D is unclear. The V end lost 2 bases, the J end lost 0 bases, and 12 bases lay between the germline ends. CDR1 SNHLY and CDR2 FYNNEI come from the germline V gene. The CDR3 covers 16 residues. The chain's CDR3 is CASSERIYASTDTQYF. The CDR3 DNA reads TGTGCCAGCAGTGAACGGATATACGCTAGCACAGATACGCAGTATTTT.

This rearrangement joins TRBV15 to TRBJ1-3, with TRBD1 matching over 9 bases. CDR3 length: 15 amino acids. Per the germline V gene, CDR1 is LNHNV and CDR2 is YYDKDF (reference sequence). V dropped 7 bases and J dropped 3; count of bases not matched to a gene: 7. CDR3 residues: CATTTDRGGGNTIYF. The CDR3 DNA is TGTGCCACCACAACGGACAGGGGAGGTGGAAACACCATATATTTT.

The J gene is TRBJ2-7, the V gene TRBV5-5; 15 bases agree with TRBD2. With 5 bases clipped from V and 1 base from J, the junction kept 10 bases outside the gene matches. CDR3 length: 18 residues. In germline, CDR1 is SGHKS, CDR2 YYEKEE (reference sequence). CDR3 DNA sequence: TGTGCCAGCAGGGCCCCGGGACTAGCGGGAGGAGGGTCCTACGAGCAGTACTTC. Amino acid sequence: CASRAPGLAGGGSYEQYF. The full variable domain, in which reference TRBV5-5 and TRBJ2-7 provide the parts outside the CDR3, is DAGVTQSPTHLIKTRGQQVTLRCSPISGHKSVSWYQQVLGQGPQFIFQYYEKEERGRGNFPDRFSARQFPNYSSELNVNALLLGDSALYLCASRAPGLAGGGSYEQYFGPGTRLTVT.

The rearrangement joins TRBV18 to TRBJ2-7, with D perhaps being TRBD1 or TRBD2 (5 bases each). The length of the CDR3 is 14 residues. Germline CDR1 reads KGHSH; CDR2 reads LQKENI. With 3 bases removed from V and 0 bases from J, the gap between germline ends came to 9 bases. The CDR3 protein is CASSPGRTSYEQYF. DNA for the CDR3: TGTGCCAGCTCACCGGGACGGACCTCCTACGAGCAGTACTTC. Supplemented by reference TRBV18 and TRBJ2-7, the full variable domain reads NAGVMQNPRHLVRRRGQEARLRCSPMKGHSHVYWYRQLPEEGLKFMVYLQKENIIDESGMPKERFSAEFPKEGPSILRIQQVVRGDSAAYFCASSPGRTSYEQYFGPGTRLTVT.

The genes are TRBV7-9 and TRBJ2-1; D uncertain. CDR3 length: 16 residues. The germline V gene encodes CDR1 SEHNR and CDR2 FQNEAQ (reference sequence). Trimming took off 5 bases at V and 0 bases at J, with 14 bases between the two ends. This chain's CDR3 is CASSPGDRRSYNEQFF. As DNA, the CDR3 is TGTGCCAGCAGCCCAGGAGACCGCCGCTCCTACAATGAGCAGTTCTTC.

This sequence joins TRBV6-7 and TRBJ2-7; TRBD2 matches at 8 bases. TRBV6-7 is sorted into the ORF group, with uncertain function. J lost 2 bases, V lost 0 bases, and 9 bases had no gene match. This CDR3 region has 17 residues. The CDR3 nucleotides are TGTGCCAGCAGTTACTCGATCCCGCAGCGGGGGACCTACGAGCAGTACTTC. It translates to CASSYSIPQRGTYEQYF.

The chain carries TRBV6-1 and TRBJ1-5; D not certain. The CDR3 length is 12 residues. Trimming took off 3 bases at V and 5 bases at J, with 5 bases between the two ends. Germline assignment: CDR1 MNHNS and CDR2 SASEGT. The CDR3 loop is CASSEYYQPQHF. For the CDR3, the DNA is TGTGCCAGCAGTGAGTACTATCAGCCCCAGCATTTT.

The chain links TRBV2 to TRBJ1-1; 7 nucleotides line up with TRBD1. Germline trimming cut 5 bases from V and 7 bases from J; bases unmatched to any gene: 7. The CDR3 is made up of 13 amino acids. From germline, CDR1 is SNHLY and CDR2 FYNNEI. As DNA, the CDR3 is TGTGCCAGCAGTACAGGGGAGGGCAGTGAAGCTTTCTTT. This gives the protein CASSTGEGSEAFF.

The chain has TRBV6-4 and TRBJ2-7; 9 bases are shared with TRBD1. V lost 6 bases to trimming and J lost 1 base; unmatched junction nucleotides: 7. Germline V CDR1 and CDR2: MRHNA, SNTAGT. CDR3 size: 15 residues. This CDR3 is CASSGLGQGSYEQYF. In nucleotides, the CDR3 is TGTGCCAGCAGCGGGCTGGGACAGGGTTCCTACGAGCAGTACTTC.